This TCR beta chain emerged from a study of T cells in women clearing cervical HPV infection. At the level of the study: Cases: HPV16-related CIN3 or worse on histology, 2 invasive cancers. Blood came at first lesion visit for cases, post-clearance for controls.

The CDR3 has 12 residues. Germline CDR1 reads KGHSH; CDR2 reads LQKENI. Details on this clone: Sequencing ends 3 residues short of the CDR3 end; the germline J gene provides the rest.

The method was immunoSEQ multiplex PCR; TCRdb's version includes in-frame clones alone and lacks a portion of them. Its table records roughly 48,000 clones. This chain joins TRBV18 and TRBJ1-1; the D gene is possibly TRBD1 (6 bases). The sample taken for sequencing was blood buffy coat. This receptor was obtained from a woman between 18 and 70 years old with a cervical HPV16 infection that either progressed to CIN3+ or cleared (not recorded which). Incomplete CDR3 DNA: TGTGCCAGCTCACCGCAGGACAGTGCA. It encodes CASSPQDSA. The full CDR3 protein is CASSPQDSAAFF.